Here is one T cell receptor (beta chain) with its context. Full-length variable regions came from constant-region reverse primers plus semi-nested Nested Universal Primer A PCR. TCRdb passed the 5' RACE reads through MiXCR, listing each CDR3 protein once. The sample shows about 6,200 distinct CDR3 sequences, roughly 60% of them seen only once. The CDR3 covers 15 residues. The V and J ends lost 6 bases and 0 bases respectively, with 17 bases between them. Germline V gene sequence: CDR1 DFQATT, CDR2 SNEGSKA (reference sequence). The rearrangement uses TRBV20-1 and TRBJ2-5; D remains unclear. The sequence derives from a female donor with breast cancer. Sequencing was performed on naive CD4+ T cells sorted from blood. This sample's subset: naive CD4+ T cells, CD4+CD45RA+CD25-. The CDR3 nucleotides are TGCAGTGCGGTAAATCCGGCCACGTACCAAGAGACCCAGTACTTC. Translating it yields CSAVNPATYQETQYF.